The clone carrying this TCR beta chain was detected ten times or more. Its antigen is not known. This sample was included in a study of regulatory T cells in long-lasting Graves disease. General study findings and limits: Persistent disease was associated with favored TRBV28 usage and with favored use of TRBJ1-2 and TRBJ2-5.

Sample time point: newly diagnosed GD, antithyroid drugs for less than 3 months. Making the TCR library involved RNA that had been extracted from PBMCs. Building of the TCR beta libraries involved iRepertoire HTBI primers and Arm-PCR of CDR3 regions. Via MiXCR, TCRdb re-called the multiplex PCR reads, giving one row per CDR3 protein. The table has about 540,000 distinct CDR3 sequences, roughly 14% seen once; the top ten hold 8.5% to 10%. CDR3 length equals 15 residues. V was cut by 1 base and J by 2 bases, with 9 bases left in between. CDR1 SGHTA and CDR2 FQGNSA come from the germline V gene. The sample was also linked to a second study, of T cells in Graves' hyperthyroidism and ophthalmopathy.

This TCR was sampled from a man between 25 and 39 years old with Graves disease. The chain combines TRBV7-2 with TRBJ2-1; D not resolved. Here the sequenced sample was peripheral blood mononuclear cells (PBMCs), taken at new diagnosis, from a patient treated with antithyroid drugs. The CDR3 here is CASSLDWDAYNEQFF. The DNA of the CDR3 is TGTGCCAGCAGCTTAGACTGGGATGCCTACAATGAGCAGTTCTTC.